The entry below describes one T cell receptor (beta chain). This record comes from a study of blood T cell repertoires in COVID-19. At the level of the study: The cDNA or gDNA used as material had been derived from T cells, B-cell-depleted T cells, or PBMCs.

Measured with immunoSEQ multiplex PCR; TCRdb has only the in-frame clones, and not every one. The sample shows around 250,000 clones, around 90% of them seen only once. The CDR3 totals 17 residues. Trimming stripped 3 bases from V and 4 bases from J, with 19 bases between. From germline, CDR1 is MNHEY and CDR2 SMNVEV (reference sequence). Donors were grouped by their self-reported clinical history. The TCR was taken from a woman aged 30 to 39 with acute COVID-19. The sequencing input was PBMCs or T cells enriched from blood (not recorded which). The chain recombines TRBV27 with TRBJ2-1, with a possible D match to TRBD2 (7 bases). The chain's CDR3 is CASSFGGGLGQYNEQFF. CDR3 in DNA: TGTGCCAGCAGTTTCGGGGGCGGACTAGGGCAATACAATGAGCAGTTCTTC.